What follows describes a single T cell receptor beta chain. Its antigen remains unidentified. Since a much larger clone is just one base distant, this may be a read error. The sample belongs to a study of blood T cells in healthy people across ages. Study in general: The capture of about one barcoded beta molecule per two T cells was achieved by template switching. Findings and limits, study-wide: TCR beta diversity per million T cells fell roughly linearly with age.

This CDR3 is 14 amino acids long. Germline-derived CDR1 and CDR2 are DFQATT and SNEGSKA (reference sequence). PCR was performed a second time for roughly 7 to 12 cycles using a sample-barcoded 5' primer and a J-beta primer mix. TCRdb re-called the 5' RACE reads with MiXCR, one entry per CDR3 protein. The table shows some 930,000 distinct CDR3 sequences, with 25% to 35% occurring only once. This same sample was also part of a study on T cells of mothers and their children.

The receptor's source is a woman aged 40 to 55 in good health. V gene TRBV20-1 combines with J gene TRBJ2-4, with TRBD1 matching 9 bases. The J call may be in error: the DNA end matches TRBJ2-7 better. The sample was blood. This CDR3 is CGASGTGYTYEQYF. The DNA for the CDR3 is TGCGGTGCTTCGGGGACAGGGTATACCTACGAGCAGTACTTC.